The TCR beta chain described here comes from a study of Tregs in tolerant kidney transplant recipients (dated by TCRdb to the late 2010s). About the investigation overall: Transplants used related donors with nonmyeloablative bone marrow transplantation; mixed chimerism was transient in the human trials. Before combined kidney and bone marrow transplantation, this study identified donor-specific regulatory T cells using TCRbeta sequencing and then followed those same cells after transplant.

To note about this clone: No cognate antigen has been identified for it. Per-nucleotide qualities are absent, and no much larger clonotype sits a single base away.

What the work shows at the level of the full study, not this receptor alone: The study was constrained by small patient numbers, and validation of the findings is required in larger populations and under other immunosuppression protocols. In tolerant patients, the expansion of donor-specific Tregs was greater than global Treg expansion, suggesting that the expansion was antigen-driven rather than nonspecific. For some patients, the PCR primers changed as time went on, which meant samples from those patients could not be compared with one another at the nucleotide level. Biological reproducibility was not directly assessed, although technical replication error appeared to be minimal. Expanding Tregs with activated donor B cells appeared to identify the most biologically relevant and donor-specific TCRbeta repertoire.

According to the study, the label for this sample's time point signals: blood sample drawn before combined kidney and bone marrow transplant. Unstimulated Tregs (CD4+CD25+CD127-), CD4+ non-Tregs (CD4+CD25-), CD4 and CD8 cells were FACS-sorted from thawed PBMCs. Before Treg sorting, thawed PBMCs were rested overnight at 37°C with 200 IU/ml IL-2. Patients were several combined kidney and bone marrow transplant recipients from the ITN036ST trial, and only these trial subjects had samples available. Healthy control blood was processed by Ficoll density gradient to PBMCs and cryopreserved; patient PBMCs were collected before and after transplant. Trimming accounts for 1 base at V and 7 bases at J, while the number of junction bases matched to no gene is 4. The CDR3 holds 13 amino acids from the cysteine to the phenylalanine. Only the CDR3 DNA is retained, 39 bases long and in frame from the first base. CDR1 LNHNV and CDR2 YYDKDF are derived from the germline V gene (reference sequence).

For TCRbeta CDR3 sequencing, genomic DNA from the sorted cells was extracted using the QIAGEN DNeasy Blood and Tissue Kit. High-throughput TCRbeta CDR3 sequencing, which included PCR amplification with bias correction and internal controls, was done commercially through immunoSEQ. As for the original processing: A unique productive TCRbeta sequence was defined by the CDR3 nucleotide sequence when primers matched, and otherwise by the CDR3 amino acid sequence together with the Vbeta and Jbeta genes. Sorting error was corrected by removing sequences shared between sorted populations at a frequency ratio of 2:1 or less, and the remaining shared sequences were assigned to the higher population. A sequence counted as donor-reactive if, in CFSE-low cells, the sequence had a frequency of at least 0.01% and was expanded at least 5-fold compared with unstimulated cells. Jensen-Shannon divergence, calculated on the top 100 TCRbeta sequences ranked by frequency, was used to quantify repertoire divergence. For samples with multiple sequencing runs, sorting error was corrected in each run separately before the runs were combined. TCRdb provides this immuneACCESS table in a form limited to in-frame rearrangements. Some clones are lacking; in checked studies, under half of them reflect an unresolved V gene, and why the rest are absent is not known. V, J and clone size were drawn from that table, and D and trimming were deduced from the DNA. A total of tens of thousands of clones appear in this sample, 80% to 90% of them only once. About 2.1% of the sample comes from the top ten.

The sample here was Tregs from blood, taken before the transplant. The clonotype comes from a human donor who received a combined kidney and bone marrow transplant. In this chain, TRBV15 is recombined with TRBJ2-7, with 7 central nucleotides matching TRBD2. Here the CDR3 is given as CATSRGQREEQYF. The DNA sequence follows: TGTGCCACCAGCAGAGGACAGCGGGAAGAGCAGTACTTC.